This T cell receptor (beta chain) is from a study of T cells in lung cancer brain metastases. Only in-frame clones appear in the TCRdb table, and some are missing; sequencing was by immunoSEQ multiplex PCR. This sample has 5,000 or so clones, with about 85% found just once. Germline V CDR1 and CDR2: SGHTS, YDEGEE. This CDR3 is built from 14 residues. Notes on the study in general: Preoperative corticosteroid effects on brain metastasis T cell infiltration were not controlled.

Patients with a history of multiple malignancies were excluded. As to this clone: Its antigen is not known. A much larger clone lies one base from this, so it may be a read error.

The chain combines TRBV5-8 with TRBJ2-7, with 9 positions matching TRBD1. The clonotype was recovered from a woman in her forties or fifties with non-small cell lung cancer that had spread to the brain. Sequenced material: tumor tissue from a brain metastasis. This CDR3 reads CVSSRGDRDLEQYF. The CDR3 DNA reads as TGTGTCAGCAGTCGAGGGGACAGGGATTTGGAGCAGTACTTC.